This T cell receptor beta chain was recorded in a study of shared clonotypes between healthy human individuals (TCRdb year 2020). As for the study more broadly: A couple of women and a few men aged 18 to 49 years were included in the cohort. For each donor, CD4 naive and CD4 memory were each run on three plates, CD8 naive on two plates, and CD8 memory on one plate. To estimate repertoire size and how much clonotypes are shared between individuals, the study performed deep sequencing of blood TCR repertoires from a few healthy adults. Libraries were prepared and TCR repertoires were sequenced by different laboratories using diverse techniques, in order to increase sequencing depth and limit assay-specific biases. Between about 0.85 and 9.5 billion PBMCs per donor were obtained by leukapheresis.

Using the deep immunoSEQ assay, multiplex PCR amplified TCR CDR3 regions from genomic DNA. Extracted genomic DNA from each cell subset was spread evenly across all wells of several immunoSEQ 96-well plates, with each plate serving as a replicate. For sorted subsets, about 220 ng of genomic DNA, equivalent to about 30,000 T cell genomes, went into each replicate PCR. Purified libraries were quantified with a Qubit 3.0 fluorometer, sized on a Bioanalyzer 2100, and re-quantified with the KAPA Library Quantification kit. Each immunoSEQ 96-well plate was sequenced on its own single-read 150-cycle Illumina NextSeq 550 flow cell. As for the original processing: Because only junctional sequences without quality scores were contained in the immunoSEQ output, filtering matching that applied to full-length reads could not be performed. To assign V/J genes and CDR3, sequences were annotated against IMGT germline references using PyIR, a Python wrapper for IgBLAST v1.9. Any read was removed if the V/J assignment was weak (E-value above 1e-6), the CDR3 was missing, or the read contained stop codons, out-of-frame junctions, or ambiguous translated residues. V3J clonotypes were defined by identical inferred V gene, J gene, and CDR3 amino acid sequence. Percentage overlap between repertoires was computed as shared unique clonotypes divided by the size of the smaller repertoire. Three approaches were used to assess repertoire richness: RTK rarefaction, the Chao1 estimator, and Recon v2.1 estimates of unobserved clonotypes. OLGA was used to compute generation probabilities for all TCRbeta clonotypes that the gDNA method yielded from several donors. Sourced from immuneACCESS, this table was stored by TCRdb with only in-frame sequences that have V and J called. A share of the clones is absent; for the studies checked, an unresolved V gene accounts for under half, and the remainder has no known explanation. D and trimming come from the DNA, and the V and J calls and clone size come from that table. The sample yields 1.4 million or so clones; about 98.5% were counted once. In total, the top ten clones hold roughly 0.36% of the sample.

Donors were healthy HIV-negative adults with no recently reported acute infections or vaccinations. Every donor was a Caucasian adult living in Nashville, Tennessee, USA. CD4+ T cells were enriched by magnetic negative selection; naive cells were then positively selected on CD45RA, and the negative fraction formed the memory subset. After blood collection by leukapheresis, PBMCs were isolated using Ficoll-Histopaque density gradient centrifugation and then cryopreserved in the vapor phase of liquid nitrogen. Analytical flow cytometry was used to check the purity and quantity of each magnetically sorted T cell population. Each sorted fraction had its genomic DNA isolated and then quantified by UV absorbance on a Nanodrop 2000c. With regard to this clone: It lacks a known antigen. No base quality values were provided; no much bigger clone lies one nucleotide off.

Paper-wide results and their limitations: Based on pairwise subsampling, the degree of clonotype sharing among donors was expected to be affected by sequencing depth. Sharing across a few donors was observed for around 5% of naive CD4, over 3% of naive CD8, 2% to 2.5% of memory CD4, and 0.4% of memory CD8 clonotypes. The genetic and exposure-history diversity represented was limited by the small number of donors. Incomplete sequencing was indicated by rarefaction of sorted-subset datasets, despite the large sequencing depth. Estimated clonotype richness was generally larger for naive than for memory subsets. Higher generation probabilities were observed for clonotypes shared by all four sorted-subset donors than for non-shared clonotypes. Only blood was sampled, and tissue TCR repertoires likely differ from those in blood.

This clonotype was sampled from a man younger than 45 in good health. Material for sequencing was naive CD4+ T cells sorted from blood. The sample's cell subset or site label, decoded: CD45RA+ positively selected.

The nucleotides are TGTGCCAGCGGGACGGAACTGTTTTTT. It specifies CASGTELFF. The V and J genes are TRBV11-2 and TRBJ1-4; TRBD1 is perhaps the D gene, given 5 matching bases. Cut back by 8 bases and 12 bases, the V and J ends lie 7 bases apart. Counted from cysteine to phenylalanine, this CDR3 has 9 amino acids. This entry keeps only the CDR3 DNA: 27 bases, framed from base 1. CDR1 and CDR2 are read off the germline V gene as SGHAT and FQNNGV.